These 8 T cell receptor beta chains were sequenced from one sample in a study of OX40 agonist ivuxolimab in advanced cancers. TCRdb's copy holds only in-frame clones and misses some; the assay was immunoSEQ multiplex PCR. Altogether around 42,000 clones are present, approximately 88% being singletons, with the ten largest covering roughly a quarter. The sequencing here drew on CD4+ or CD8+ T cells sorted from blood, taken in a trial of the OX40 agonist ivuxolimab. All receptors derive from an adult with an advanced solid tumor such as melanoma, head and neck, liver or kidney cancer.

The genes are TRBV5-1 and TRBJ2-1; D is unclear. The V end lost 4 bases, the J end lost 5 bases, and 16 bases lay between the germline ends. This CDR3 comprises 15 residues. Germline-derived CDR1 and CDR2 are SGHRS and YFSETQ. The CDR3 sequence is CASSPFWAEDNEQFF. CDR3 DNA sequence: TGCGCCAGCAGCCCATTCTGGGCGGAAGACAATGAGCAGTTCTTC.

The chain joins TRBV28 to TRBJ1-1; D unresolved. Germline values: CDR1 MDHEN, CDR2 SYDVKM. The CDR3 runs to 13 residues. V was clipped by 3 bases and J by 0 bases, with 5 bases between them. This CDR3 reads CASSLGLNTEAFF. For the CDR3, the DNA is TGTGCCAGCAGTTTGGGCCTGAACACTGAAGCTTTCTTT.

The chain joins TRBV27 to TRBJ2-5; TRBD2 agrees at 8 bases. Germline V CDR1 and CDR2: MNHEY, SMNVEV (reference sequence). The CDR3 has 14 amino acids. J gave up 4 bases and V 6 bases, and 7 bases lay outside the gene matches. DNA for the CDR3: TGTGCCAGCAGGTCCGGGACTAGGTCAGAGACCCAGTACTTC. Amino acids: CASRSGTRSETQYF.

CDR3 sequence (DNA): TGTGCCAGCAGTTCCCTAGCGGGAGGGCCAGATACGCAGTATTTT. Its translation: CASSSLAGGPDTQYF. The chain joins TRBV28 to TRBJ2-3; 12 nucleotides match TRBD2. After removal of 4 bases from V and 4 bases from J, the junction contained 3 bases not matched to a gene. The CDR3 has 15 amino acids. Germline CDR1 and CDR2: MDHEN and SYDVKM.

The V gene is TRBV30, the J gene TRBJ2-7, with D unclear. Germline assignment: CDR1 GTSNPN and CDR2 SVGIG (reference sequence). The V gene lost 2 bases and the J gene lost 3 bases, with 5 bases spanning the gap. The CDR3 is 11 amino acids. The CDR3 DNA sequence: TGTGCCTGGAGTTCTTTCTACGAGCAGTACTTC. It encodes CAWSSFYEQYF. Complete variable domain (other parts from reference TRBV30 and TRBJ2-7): SQTIHQWPATLVQPVGSPLSLECTVEGTSNPNLYWYRQAAGRGLQLLFYSVGIGQISSEVPQNLSASRPQDRQFILSSKKLLLSDSGFYLCAWSSFYEQYFGPGTRLTVT.

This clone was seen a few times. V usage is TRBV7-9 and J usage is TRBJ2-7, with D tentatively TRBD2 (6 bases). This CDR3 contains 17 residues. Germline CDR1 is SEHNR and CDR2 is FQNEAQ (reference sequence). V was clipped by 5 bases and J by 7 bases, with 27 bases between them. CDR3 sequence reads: CASSPPTVSGGPREQYF. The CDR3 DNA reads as TGTGCCAGCAGCCCGCCCACTGTTTCCGGAGGGCCCAGGGAGCAGTACTTC.

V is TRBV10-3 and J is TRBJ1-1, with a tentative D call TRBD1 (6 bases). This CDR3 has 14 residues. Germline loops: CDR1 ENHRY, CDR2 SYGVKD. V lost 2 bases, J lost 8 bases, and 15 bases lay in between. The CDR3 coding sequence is TGTGCCATCAGTGAGGGGAAAACAGGGCCAGAAGCTTTCTTT. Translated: CAISEGKTGPEAFF.

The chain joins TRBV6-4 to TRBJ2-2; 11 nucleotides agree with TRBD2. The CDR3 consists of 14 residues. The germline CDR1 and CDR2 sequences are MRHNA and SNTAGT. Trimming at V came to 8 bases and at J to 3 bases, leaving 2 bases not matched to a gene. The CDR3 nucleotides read TGTGCCAGCCAACTAGCGGGGGACACCGGGGAGCTGTTTTTT. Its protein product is CASQLAGDTGELFF.